The sample holds a few counts of the clone carrying this T cell receptor (beta chain). Germline V gene sequence: CDR1 SSHAT, CDR2 FNYEAQ (reference sequence). V was pared by 5 bases and J by 6 bases, with 10 bases of the junction left unmatched. This CDR3 has 16 amino acids. Per the original methods: The assay estimated nucleated cells by amplifying reference gene primers. Clones were read by immunoSEQ multiplex PCR, and TCRdb kept only the in-frame ones, dropping some. The V and J calls and clone size were taken over from that table, and D and trimming were inferred from the DNA. Among about 250,000 clones listed, 88% were seen once. The entry originates in a study of blood T cell repertoires in COVID-19. Study information: The samples span acute and convalescent COVID-19 from the United States, Italy and Spain. T cells, B-cell-depleted T cells, or PBMCs provided the cDNA or gDNA that served as material.

The specimen sequenced was peripheral blood. V is TRBV7-7 and J is TRBJ2-2, with 9 positions matching TRBD2. The sequence was collected from a man at least 80 years old with acute or convalescent COVID-19. The CDR3 is CASSPSGGGAPGELFF. The DNA of the CDR3 is TGTGCCAGCAGCCCCTCGGGCGGGGGGGCCCCCGGGGAGCTGTTTTTT.